This T cell receptor beta chain was identified during a study of blood T cell repertoires in COVID-19. Study overall: T cells, B-cell-depleted T cells, or PBMCs supplied cDNA or gDNA.

The CDR3 is 13 residues long. Germline loops: CDR1 KGHSH, CDR2 LQKENI. V was cut by 3 bases and J by 3 bases, with 9 bases left in between. Authors' analysis steps: Estimates of nucleated cell counts were drawn from the amplification of reference gene primers. Clones were read by immunoSEQ multiplex PCR, and TCRdb kept only the in-frame ones, dropping some. That table supplies the V and J calls and clone size; D and trimming were determined from the DNA. The profile shows around 200,000 clones, around nine tenths of them singletons. This clone was observed once. Participant ages covered roughly 18 to 90 years across about 25 US areas.

Material for sequencing was PBMCs or T cells enriched from blood (not recorded which). The rearrangement uses TRBV18 and TRBJ2-7; D possibly corresponds to TRBD1 (5 bases). The receptor's source is a woman in her twenties or thirties who had been exposed to COVID-19. In nucleotides, the CDR3 is TGTGCCAGCTCACCGCAGGGCCTCTACGAGCAGTACTTC. Translated: CASSPQGLYEQYF.